This T cell receptor beta chain was found in a study of shared clonotypes between healthy human individuals. Caucasian adults living in Nashville, Tennessee, provided all samples. As regards this clone: Different DNA sequences within this sample yield the same CDR3.

Assay used: immunoSEQ multiplex PCR; TCRdb lists only in-frame clones, some missing. The sample has millions of clones; over 85% are singletons. The CDR3 runs to 13 residues. Germline CDR1 is LNHDA and CDR2 is SQIVND (reference sequence). V lost 9 bases to trimming and J lost 4 bases; unmatched junction nucleotides: 2. The TCR originated in a man between 18 and 29 years old in good health. The rearrangement joins TRBV19 to TRBJ1-5; 11 bases map to TRBD1. The material sequenced was naive CD4+ T cells sorted from blood. As for subset: CD45RA+ positively selected. The CDR3 spells CASRDRGNQPQHF. Here the CDR3 DNA reads TGTGCCAGCCGGGACAGGGGGAATCAGCCCCAGCATTTT.